This entry lists 27 T cell receptor beta chains sequenced from one sample in a study of blood T cell repertoires in COVID-19. Assay used: immunoSEQ multiplex PCR; TCRdb lists only in-frame clones, some missing. The repertoire has some 120,000 clones, approximately 71% of them found once; the top ten carry 2% to 2.5%. Sequencing was carried out using peripheral blood. These receptors were obtained from a woman in her 70s with acute or convalescent COVID-19.

This chain connects TRBV7-3 to TRBJ2-3; 9 bases match TRBD2. V shed 2 bases and J 0 bases; nucleotides not matched to a gene: 3. The length of the CDR3 is 16 residues. Germline V CDR1 and CDR2: SGHTA, FQGTGA. CDR3 amino acids: CASSLGTSRSTDTQYF. For the CDR3, the DNA is TGTGCCAGCAGCTTAGGGACTAGCAGGAGCACAGATACGCAGTATTTT.

The V call is TRBV24-1, the J call TRBJ1-2; a possible D gene is TRBD1 (5 bases). The CDR3 consists of 15 residues. Germline CDR1 and CDR2: KGHDR and SFDVKD. The CDR3 DNA is TGTGCTCAAAGGGGTGAGGTGCGAACTAACTATGGCTACACCTTC. This gives the protein CAQRGEVRTNYGYTF.

The chain couples TRBV30 to TRBJ2-7; 9 bases match TRBD1. CDR1 and CDR2 (germline): GTSNPN, SVGIG (reference sequence). V was pared by 2 bases and J by 0 bases, with 5 bases of the junction left unmatched. This CDR3 comprises 15 residues. In nucleotides, the CDR3 is TGTGCCTGGAGTCGGGGACAGGGAAGCTCCTACGAGCAGTACTTC. Encoded protein: CAWSRGQGSSYEQYF.

The CDR3 coding sequence is TGCGCCAGCAGCTTGGGGGCCTCTGGTTCACCCCTCCACTTT. Encoded protein: CASSLGASGSPLHF. The chain recombines TRBV5-1 with TRBJ1-6, with unresolved D. V lost 0 bases and J lost 9, with 10 bases in between. This CDR3 is built from 14 residues. Germline CDR1 is SGHRS and CDR2 is YFSETQ.

The rearrangement uses TRBV6-5 and TRBJ2-7; the D gene is possibly TRBD2 (5 bases). V dropped 6 bases and J dropped 0 bases, with 12 bases sitting between them. The germline V gene encodes CDR1 MNHEY and CDR2 SVGAGI. CDR3 length: 14 residues. CDR3 region: CASRGLTNSYEQYF. In nucleotides, the CDR3 is TGTGCCAGCAGAGGACTTACAAACTCCTACGAGCAGTACTTC.

J is TRBJ2-4 and V is TRBV27; perhaps TRBD1 as D (6 bases). The CDR3 length is 16 residues. The germline gives CDR1 MNHEY, CDR2 SMNVEV (reference sequence). V was pared by 0 bases and J by 6 bases, with 15 bases between. The CDR3 DNA reads as TGTGCCAGCAGTTTATCGGTCGGGACACCTCGAAACATTCAGTACTTC. The encoded protein is CASSLSVGTPRNIQYF.

This clone was seen only a few times. The chain carries TRBV15 and TRBJ2-5, with 11 bases lining up with TRBD2. V trimming: 0 bases; J trimming: 7 bases; junction bases outside the gene matches: 4. Germline V gene sequence: CDR1 LNHNV, CDR2 YYDKDF (reference sequence). The CDR3 is made up of 15 amino acids. The CDR3 spells CATSRDRLAGGTQYF. DNA for the CDR3: TGTGCCACCAGCAGAGATCGGCTAGCGGGGGGGACCCAGTACTTC.

The chain uses TRBV19 and TRBJ2-1, with 7 bases fitting TRBD1. The CDR3 has 15 residues. Germline-derived CDR1 and CDR2 are LNHDA and SQIVND (reference sequence). V dropped 5 bases and J dropped 7; count of bases not matched to a gene: 11. CDR3 residues: CASSLTGQPRNEQFF. CDR3 DNA sequence: TGTGCCAGTAGTCTGACGGGACAGCCAAGAAATGAGCAGTTCTTC.

V and J are TRBV28 and TRBJ1-2; the D gene is possibly TRBD1 (6 bases). CDR1 and CDR2 (germline): MDHEN, SYDVKM. This CDR3 spans 13 amino acids. Trimming left V 3 bases short and J 4 bases short, with 9 bases between. CDR3 nucleotide sequence: TGTGCCAGCAGTTTGGACAGACTCTATGGCTACACCTTC. It yields the protein CASSLDRLYGYTF.

This clone was found a few times. The chain links TRBV7-2 to TRBJ2-3; TRBD2 is a possible D gene (6 bases). The germline V and J ends were trimmed by 1 base and 2 bases, with 13 bases remaining between them. Germline CDR1 SGHTA, CDR2 FQGNSA. The CDR3 sequence is 16 residues long. The DNA of the CDR3 is TGTGCCAGCAGCTTAGTGGGAGGACTTCTCACAGATACGCAGTATTTT. Amino acids: CASSLVGGLLTDTQYF.

The chain uses TRBV9 and TRBJ2-1; TRBD1 matches 9 bases. The germline gives CDR1 SGDLS, CDR2 YYNGEE. J was trimmed by 9 bases and V by 3 bases; bases with no gene match: 10. The CDR3 runs 15 residues. In DNA, the CDR3 is TGTGCCAGCAGCGCCGGGGACAGGGTTGGTGGTGAGCAGTTCTTC. It encodes CASSAGDRVGGEQFF. The variable domain in full, with the rest retrieved from reference TRBV9 and TRBJ2-1, is DSGVTQTPKHLITATGQRVTLRCSPRSGDLSVYWYQQSLDQGLQFLIQYYNGEERAKGNILERFSAQQFPDLHSELNLSSLELGDSALYFCASSAGDRVGGEQFFGPGTRLTVL.

This clone has just a few counts. The chain is built from TRBV12-3 or TRBV12-4 and TRBJ1-2; 8 nucleotides align to TRBD1. V shed 6 bases and J 7 bases; nucleotides not matched to a gene: 7. CDR3 size: 13 residues. The CDR3, as DNA: TGTGCCAGCAGCCCCCAGGGGGCAGTTGGCTACACCTTC. This encodes CASSPQGAVGYTF.

The rearrangement joins TRBV15 to TRBJ2-7; TRBD1 matches at 9 bases. The CDR3 contains 16 residues. The germline CDR1 and CDR2 sequences are LNHNV and YYDKDF (reference sequence). The V gene end was trimmed by 0 bases and the J gene end by 2 bases; junction bases not matched to a gene: 5. The CDR3 nucleotides are TGTGCCACCAGCAGAGACTGGGGGACAGGGACCTACGAGCAGTACTTC. Protein product: CATSRDWGTGTYEQYF.

This clone is a singleton in its sample. This rearrangement joins TRBV6-5 to TRBJ1-2; the match to TRBD1 covers 8 bases. J lost 4 bases, V lost 5 bases, and 6 bases had no gene match. This CDR3 is built from 14 residues. CDR1 and CDR2 from the germline V gene are MNHEY and SVGAGI. The CDR3 here is CASSQQGGSYGYTF. DNA for the CDR3: TGTGCCAGCAGTCAACAGGGGGGGAGCTATGGCTACACCTTC.

The chain links TRBV28 to TRBJ1-2; D possibly corresponds to TRBD1 (6 bases). Trimming took 1 base from V and 8 from J, leaving 14 bases between them. Germline lookup yields CDR1 MDHEN and CDR2 SYDVKM. The CDR3 runs 14 residues. The CDR3 region has the DNA TGTGCCAGCAGTTTATTACAGGGCTCTGGGGGCTACACCTTC. Translating gives CASSLLQGSGGYTF.

V and J are TRBV7-8 and TRBJ1-6; TRBD1 is a possible D gene (5 bases). Germline CDR1 is SGHVS and CDR2 is FQNEAQ. V dropped 2 bases and J dropped 4 bases, with 12 bases sitting between them. The CDR3 extends over 16 amino acids. CDR3 protein: CASSLPRVPYNSPLHF. The CDR3 DNA reads as TGTGCCAGCAGCTTACCCAGGGTACCTTATAATTCACCCCTCCACTTT.

The chain has TRBV5-5 and TRBJ1-2; 7 nucleotides agree with TRBD1. Germline assignment: CDR1 SGHKS and CDR2 YYEKEE (reference sequence). The CDR3 loop spans 13 amino acids. Unmatched junction bases numbered 3, after V lost 4 bases and J lost 3 bases. The CDR3 is CASSVQGDYGYTF. The CDR3 DNA sequence: TGTGCCAGCAGCGTCCAGGGGGACTATGGCTACACCTTC.

The V and J genes are TRBV19 and TRBJ2-3, with D possibly matching TRBD2 (6 bases). Germline lookup yields CDR1 LNHDA and CDR2 SQIVND (reference sequence). The CDR3 is 12 amino acids. V lost 7 bases, J lost 2 bases, and 7 bases lay in between. CDR3 in amino acids: CASTGDTDTQYF. CDR3 nucleotides: TGTGCCAGTACGGGGGACACAGATACGCAGTATTTT.

This chain connects TRBV30 to TRBJ2-5; 7 bases fit TRBD2. Trimming cost V 8 bases and J 2 bases; bases outside gene matches: 2. This CDR3 contains 11 residues. The germline CDR1 and CDR2 sequences are GTSNPN and SVGIG (reference sequence). CDR3 sequence: CAGGGQETQYF. The CDR3 bases are TGTGCCGGCGGGGGACAAGAGACCCAGTACTTC.

CDR3 sequence reads: CASSGTDRESTDTQYF. The CDR3 bases are TGTGCCAGCAGCGGGACGGACAGGGAAAGCACAGATACGCAGTATTTT. V and J are TRBV5-4 and TRBJ2-3; 8 nucleotides match TRBD1. This CDR3 comprises 16 residues. Looked up from germline, CDR1 is SGHNT and CDR2 is YYREEE (reference sequence). V gave up 4 bases and J gave up 0 bases; unmatched junction bases: 7.

The DNA of the CDR3 is TGTGCCAGCAGCTACCAAACTTCTGAAGCTTTCTTT. Translation gives CASSYQTSEAFF. The V call is TRBV7-8, the J call TRBJ1-1; D remains ambiguous. This CDR3 comprises 12 residues. Trimming removed 4 bases from V and 6 bases from J, with 9 bases in between. The germline gives CDR1 SGHVS, CDR2 FQNEAQ.

This clone was found a few times. The chain combines TRBV6-1 with TRBJ1-5; D unresolved. CDR1 is MNHNS and CDR2 is SASEGT in the germline V gene. V lost 0 bases, J lost 2 bases, and 8 bases lay in between. CDR3 length equals 15 residues. The CDR3 DNA reads as TGTGCCAGCAGTGAAGCTGCACACGGCAATCAGCCCCAGCATTTT. It encodes CASSEAAHGNQPQHF.

The chain employs TRBV2 and TRBJ2-7; possible D gene TRBD1, 5 bases. Trimming stripped 5 bases from V and 2 bases from J, with 7 bases between. Per the germline V gene, CDR1 is SNHLY and CDR2 is FYNNEI. The CDR3 is made up of 12 amino acids. The CDR3 DNA reads as TGTGCCAGCAGTAGACAGACCTACGAGCAGTACTTC. Encoded protein: CASSRQTYEQYF.

The count of this clone is one. The J gene is TRBJ2-1, the V gene TRBV11-3; 9 bases align to TRBD2. Germline V gene data show CDR1 as SGHNT and CDR2 as YENEEA. CDR3 length equals 16 residues. With V trimmed by 5 bases and J by 0 bases, 5 bases remained unmatched. For the CDR3, the DNA is TGTGCCAGCAGCATCGGGGGACTAGCCTCCTACAATGAGCAGTTCTTC. Encoded protein: CASSIGGLASYNEQFF.

The J gene is TRBJ1-4, the V gene TRBV2; possible D gene TRBD1, 6 bases. Germline V gene sequence: CDR1 SNHLY, CDR2 FYNNEI. V shed 9 bases and J shed 13 bases, with 18 bases lying between them. This CDR3 region has 12 residues. In nucleotides, the CDR3 is TGTGCCAGTACGGACGGGGGGCGAACACTGTTTTTT. Translating gives CASTDGGRTLFF.

The chain joins TRBV19 to TRBJ2-7, with TRBD2 matching over 7 bases. The junction had 2 bases not matched to a gene; V was cut back by 3 bases and J by 3 bases. Germline lookup yields CDR1 LNHDA and CDR2 SQIVND (reference sequence). The CDR3 runs to 13 residues. CDR3 residues: CASSIREGYEQYF. The CDR3 DNA sequence: TGTGCCAGTAGTATTAGGGAGGGCTACGAGCAGTACTTC. Together with reference TRBV19 and TRBJ2-7, the CDR3 gives the full variable domain: DGGITQSPKYLFRKEGQNVTLSCEQNLNHDAMYWYRQDPGQGLRLIYYSQIVNDFQKGDIAEGYSVSREKKESFPLTVTSAQKNPTAFYLCASSIREGYEQYFGPGTRLTVT.

This clone turned up a few times. The J gene is TRBJ2-7, the V gene TRBV4-3; 10 bases match TRBD2. The CDR3 is 14 amino acids. The germline V gene has CDR1 LGHNA and CDR2 YSLEER. V lost 4 bases and J lost 4; bases outside the gene matches: 4. CDR3 sequence (DNA): TGCGCCAGCAGCCGGACTAGCGGCCAATACGAGCAGTACTTC. Its translation: CASSRTSGQYEQYF.